This TCR beta chain was observed in a study of beta chain features in type 1 diabetes. The study, taken as a whole, reports: Shortening of TCRB CDR3s, moderate but significant, appeared in all four CD4+ subsets of Type 1 diabetes patients. Shorter templates may be favored by PCR, equally so in patients and controls.

This clone has just a few counts. Its antigen remains unidentified. The whole isolated RNA underwent reverse transcription, so sequencing captured expressed TCRB transcripts. Method: immunoSEQ multiplex PCR; TCRdb's copy keeps in-frame clones and lacks some. The sample carries some 660,000 clones, over 12% recorded once. In germline, CDR1 is GTSNPN, CDR2 SVGIG (reference sequence). The V segment lost 2 bases and the J segment 3 bases; nucleotides outside the gene matches: 5. CDR3 length: 14 residues. Without exception, sorted populations had purity beyond 95%. Sequencing was performed on naive CD4+ T cells from blood. The source of this sequence is a man aged 18-30 years with type 1 diabetes. The chain employs TRBV30 and TRBJ2-3; 7 bases fit TRBD2. CDR3 nucleotides: TGTGCCTGGAGTTATGGGCGGGAGACAGATACGCAGTATTTT. This codes for CAWSYGRETDTQYF.